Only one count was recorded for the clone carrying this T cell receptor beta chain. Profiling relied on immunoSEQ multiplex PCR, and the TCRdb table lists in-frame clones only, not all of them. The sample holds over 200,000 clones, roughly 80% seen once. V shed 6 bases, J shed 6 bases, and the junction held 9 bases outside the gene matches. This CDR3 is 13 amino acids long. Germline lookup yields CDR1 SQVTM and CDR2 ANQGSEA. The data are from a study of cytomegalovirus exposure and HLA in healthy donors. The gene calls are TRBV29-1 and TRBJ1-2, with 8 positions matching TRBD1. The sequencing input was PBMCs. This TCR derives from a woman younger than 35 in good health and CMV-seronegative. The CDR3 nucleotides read TGCAGCGTGGCGACAGGGGATTTCAATGGCTACACCTTC. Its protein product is CSVATGDFNGYTF.